This TCR beta chain was sequenced during a study of PD-L1 blockade in urothelial cancer. Overall study: Bladder-origin urothelial cancer in males covered about 85% of the 29 patients. Investigators checked blood 3 weeks (second dose) and 6 weeks after treatment start.

The CDR3 has 16 residues. V lost 2 bases, J lost 5 bases, and 10 bases stayed unmatched. Germline-derived CDR1 and CDR2 are SGHNT and YENEEA. The data were produced by immunoSEQ multiplex PCR, yet TCRdb's version contains in-frame clones alone and is incomplete. The sample includes more than 90,000 clones, about 91% of them seen just once. Time point noted: peripheral blood 6 weeks after treatment start. Patients suffered from locally advanced or metastatic urothelial carcinoma. This sequence joins TRBV11-3 and TRBJ2-5, with 8 bases lining up with TRBD2. Sequenced material: PBMCs, taken around atezolizumab (anti-PD-L1) treatment. The source is a man in his fifties or sixties with urothelial cancer. CDR3 nucleotide sequence: TGTGCCAGCAGCTTAAGATCGGGGGGGCCGCGGGAGACCCAGTACTTC. Its translation: CASSLRSGGPRETQYF.